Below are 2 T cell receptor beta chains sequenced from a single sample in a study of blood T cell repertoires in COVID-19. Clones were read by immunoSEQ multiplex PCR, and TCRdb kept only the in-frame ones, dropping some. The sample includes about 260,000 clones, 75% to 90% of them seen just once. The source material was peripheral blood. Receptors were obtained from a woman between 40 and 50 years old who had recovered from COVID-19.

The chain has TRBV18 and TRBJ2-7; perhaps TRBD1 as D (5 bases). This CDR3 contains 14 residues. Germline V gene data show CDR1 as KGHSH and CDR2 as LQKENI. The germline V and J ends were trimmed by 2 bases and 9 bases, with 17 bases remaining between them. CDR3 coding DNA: TGTGCCAGCTCACCAGGGCAGGGCACCAAAATGCAGTACTTC. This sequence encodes CASSPGQGTKMQYF.

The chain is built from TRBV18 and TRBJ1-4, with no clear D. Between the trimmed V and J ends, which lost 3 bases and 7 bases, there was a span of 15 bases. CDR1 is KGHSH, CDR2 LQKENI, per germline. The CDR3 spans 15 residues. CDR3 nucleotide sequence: TGTGCCAGCTCACCGGACTGGGGAGTAGGTGAAAAACTGTTTTTT. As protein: CASSPDWGVGEKLFF.